This TCR beta chain was sequenced for a study of response to subunit inactivated influenza vaccine. Study-level results: The authors suggested that few new T cells are recruited per seasonal influenza vaccination.

TCRdb itself ran the RT-PCR reads through MiXCR, one entry per CDR3 protein. The profile covers 650,000 or so distinct CDR3 sequences, with approximately 15% appearing a single time and about 7.4% taken by the ten largest. For this clonotype: Its specificity is unknown.

This sequence was found in a man aged 45 to 65 who received an inactivated influenza vaccine. This specimen consisted of PBMCs from blood, obtained 14 days before vaccination.

The CDR3 DNA follows: TGTGCCAGCAGCCCGAGCGCCAGCGGGGGGCGGACCGGGGAGCTGTTTTTT. This codes for CASSPSASGGRTGELFF. V is TRBV9 and J is TRBJ2-2; TRBD2 agrees at 9 bases. With 4 bases clipped from V and 5 bases from J, the junction kept 12 bases outside the gene matches. Germline CDR1 SGDLS, CDR2 YYNGEE. This CDR3 is built from 17 residues.